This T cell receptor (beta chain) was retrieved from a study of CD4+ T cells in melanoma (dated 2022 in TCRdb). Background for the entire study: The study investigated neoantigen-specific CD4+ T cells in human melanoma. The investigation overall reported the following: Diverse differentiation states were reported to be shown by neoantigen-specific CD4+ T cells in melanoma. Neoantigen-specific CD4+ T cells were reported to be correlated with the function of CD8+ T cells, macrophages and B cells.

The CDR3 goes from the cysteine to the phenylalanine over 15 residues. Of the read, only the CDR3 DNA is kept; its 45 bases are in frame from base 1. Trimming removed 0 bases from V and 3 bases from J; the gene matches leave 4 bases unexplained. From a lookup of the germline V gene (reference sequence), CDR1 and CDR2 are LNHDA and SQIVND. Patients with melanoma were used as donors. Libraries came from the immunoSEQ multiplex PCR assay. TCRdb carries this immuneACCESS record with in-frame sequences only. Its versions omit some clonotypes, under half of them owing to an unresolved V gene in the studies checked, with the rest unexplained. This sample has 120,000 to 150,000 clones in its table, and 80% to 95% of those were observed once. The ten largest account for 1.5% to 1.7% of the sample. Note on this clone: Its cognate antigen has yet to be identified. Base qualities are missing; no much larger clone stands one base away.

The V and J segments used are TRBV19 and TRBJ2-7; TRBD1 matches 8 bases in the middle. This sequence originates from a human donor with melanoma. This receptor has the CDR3 CASSIEGDRFYEQYF. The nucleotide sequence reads TGTGCCAGTAGTATAGAAGGGGACAGGTTCTACGAGCAGTACTTC. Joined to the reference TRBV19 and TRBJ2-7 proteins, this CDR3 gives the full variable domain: DGGITQSPKYLFRKEGQNVTLSCEQNLNHDAMYWYRQDPGQGLRLIYYSQIVNDFQKGDIAEGYSVSREKKESFPLTVTSAQKNPTAFYLCASSIEGDRFYEQYFGPGTRLTVT.